Presented here are 12 T cell receptor beta chains from one specimen sequenced in a study of T cells after yellow fever vaccination. Each CDR3 protein is one row after TCRdb ran MiXCR on the 5' RACE reads. Of approximately 160,000 distinct CDR3 sequences in the sample, approximately 9.7% were seen once. The sample consisted of CD8+ T cells sorted from PBMCs, taken 45 days after the yellow fever booster vaccination. Receptor source: a man aged 18 to 30 who received the YFV17D yellow fever vaccine.

This clonotype was detected a few times. This chain connects TRBV4-1 to TRBJ2-5, with TRBD2 matching 12 bases. V lost 5 bases and J lost 1; bases outside the gene matches: 8. Germline V lookup: CDR1 MGHRA, CDR2 YSYEKL. This CDR3 comprises 17 residues. The CDR3 DNA reads as TGCGCCAGCAGCTTACTAGCGGGGGGCCGGGCCCAAGAGACCCAGTACTTC. Translation gives CASSLLAGGRAQETQYF.

This clonotype turned up a few times. The chain has TRBV6-1 and TRBJ2-7; no definite D call. From germline, CDR1 is MNHNS and CDR2 SASEGT. V dropped 6 bases and J dropped 6 bases, with 6 bases sitting between them. The CDR3 sequence is 10 residues long. CDR3 sequence: CASRLGEQYF. The CDR3 DNA is TGTGCCAGCAGGTTGGGCGAGCAGTACTTC.

This sequence joins TRBV7-9 and TRBJ1-5; D not resolved. This CDR3 is built from 14 residues. Germline-derived CDR1 and CDR2 are SEHNR and FQNEAQ (reference sequence). The ends were cut back, 6 bases at V and 2 bases at J, with 11 bases in the middle. The CDR3 loop is CASSPPMGNQPQHF. The CDR3 DNA reads as TGTGCCAGCAGTCCACCAATGGGCAATCAGCCCCAGCATTTT.

This clonotype was seen a few times. The J gene is TRBJ2-4, the V gene TRBV6-5, with D possibly being TRBD1 (6 bases). Germline V CDR1 and CDR2: MNHEY, SVGAGI. V lost 2 bases to trimming and J lost 0 bases, with 8 bases between them. The CDR3 runs to 15 residues. As DNA, the CDR3 is TGTGCCAGCAGTTACGAGACAGGAGCCAAAAACATTCAGTACTTC. It yields the protein CASSYETGAKNIQYF.

This chain joins TRBV10-3 and TRBJ2-2, with D maybe TRBD1 (5 bases). Germline V gene sequence: CDR1 ENHRY, CDR2 SYGVKD. V dropped 2 bases and J dropped 8 bases, with 15 bases sitting between them. This CDR3 has 15 residues. The CDR3 loop is CAISETRTQGGELFF. The CDR3 DNA sequence: TGTGCCATCAGTGAGACGAGGACACAAGGAGGGGAGCTGTTTTTT.

This clonotype was detected only a few times. This chain's CDR3 is CASSYAREQETQYF. Written as DNA, the CDR3 is TGTGCCAGCAGTTACGCGAGGGAACAAGAGACCCAGTACTTC. The chain recombines TRBV6-5 with TRBJ2-5, with D perhaps TRBD2 (5 bases). CDR1 MNHEY and CDR2 SVGAGI come from the germline V gene. The length of the CDR3 is 14 residues. Trimming shortened V by 2 bases and J by 2 bases, and 9 bases separated the two germline ends.

This clonotype has a handful of counts. The chain employs TRBV7-2 and TRBJ2-1, with 8 bases matching TRBD1. Germline-derived CDR1 and CDR2 are SGHTA and FQGNSA. CDR3 length: 14 amino acids. The V segment lost 5 bases and the J segment 8 bases; nucleotides outside the gene matches: 8. Here the CDR3 reads CASSPGQGVYEQFF. CDR3 DNA sequence: TGTGCCAGCAGCCCCGGACAGGGCGTCTATGAGCAGTTCTTC.

V and J are TRBV9 and TRBJ2-5; the D is unclear. CDR3 length equals 14 residues. Germline V gene data show CDR1 as SGDLS and CDR2 as YYNGEE. V lost 6 bases to trimming and J lost 0 bases, with 12 bases between them. The CDR3 nucleotides read TGTGCCAGCAACTCAGATCGGTACCAAGAGACCCAGTACTTC. Protein sequence: CASNSDRYQETQYF. Full variable domain (outside the CDR3, taken from reference TRBV9 and TRBJ2-5): DSGVTQTPKHLITATGQRVTLRCSPRSGDLSVYWYQQSLDQGLQFLIQYYNGEERAKGNILERFSAQQFPDLHSELNLSSLELGDSALYFCASNSDRYQETQYFGPGTRLLVL.

The chain couples TRBV4-1 to TRBJ2-2, with D possibly TRBD1 on 6 matching bases. The germline V gene has CDR1 MGHRA and CDR2 YSYEKL. There are 17 residues in the CDR3. V was pared by 5 bases and J by 6 bases, with 22 bases between. CDR3 region: CASSVAAQDSRAGELFF. Here the CDR3 DNA reads TGCGCCAGCAGCGTAGCAGCGCAGGACAGTCGGGCCGGGGAGCTGTTTTTT.

This clonotype was seen a handful of times. V gene TRBV7-6 combines with J gene TRBJ2-3; D remains ambiguous. Germline lookup yields CDR1 SGHVS and CDR2 FNYEAQ. V dropped 5 bases and J dropped 2 bases, with 17 bases sitting between them. CDR3 length: 16 residues. The CDR3 DNA reads TGTGCCAGCAGCCCACCCTCAAGCACCGACACAGATACGCAGTATTTT. Its protein product is CASSPPSSTDTDTQYF.

This chain uses TRBV9 with TRBJ1-4; D call uncertain. This CDR3 contains 15 residues. CDR1 and CDR2 (germline): SGDLS, YYNGEE. V was pared by 6 bases and J by 4 bases, with 16 bases between. CDR3 in DNA: TGTGCCAGCACCGCCGGCGCCTCCAATAATGAAAAACTGTTTTTT. Residues: CASTAGASNNEKLFF.

This clonotype was counted only a few times. V is TRBV4-2 and J is TRBJ2-3; TRBD2 matches at 15 bases. Losses at the gene ends were 0 bases for V and 3 bases for J; bases not matched to a gene: 7. This CDR3 is built from 19 residues. Germline CDR1 and CDR2: LGHNA and YNFKEQ. The DNA of the CDR3 is TGTGCCAGCAGCCAAGAGGGACTAGCGGGGGGAGGGGGTACAGATACGCAGTATTTT. Its translation is CASSQEGLAGGGGTDTQYF.